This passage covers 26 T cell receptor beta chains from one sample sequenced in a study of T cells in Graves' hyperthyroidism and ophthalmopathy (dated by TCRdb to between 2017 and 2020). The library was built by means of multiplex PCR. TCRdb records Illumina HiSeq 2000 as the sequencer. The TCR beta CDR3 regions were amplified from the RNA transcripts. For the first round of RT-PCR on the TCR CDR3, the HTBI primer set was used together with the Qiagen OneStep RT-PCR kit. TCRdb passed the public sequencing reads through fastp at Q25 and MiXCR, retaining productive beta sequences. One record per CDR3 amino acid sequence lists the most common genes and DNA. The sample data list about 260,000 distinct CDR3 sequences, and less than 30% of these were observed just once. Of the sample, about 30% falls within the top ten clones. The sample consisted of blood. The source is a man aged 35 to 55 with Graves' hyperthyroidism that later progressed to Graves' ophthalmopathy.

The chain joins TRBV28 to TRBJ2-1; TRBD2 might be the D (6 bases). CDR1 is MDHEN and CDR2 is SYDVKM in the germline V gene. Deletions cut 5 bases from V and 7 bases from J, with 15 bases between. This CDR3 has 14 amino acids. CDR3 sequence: CASSPAGPANEQFF. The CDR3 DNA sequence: TGTGCCAGCAGTCCTGCGGGGCCGGCTAATGAGCAGTTCTTC.

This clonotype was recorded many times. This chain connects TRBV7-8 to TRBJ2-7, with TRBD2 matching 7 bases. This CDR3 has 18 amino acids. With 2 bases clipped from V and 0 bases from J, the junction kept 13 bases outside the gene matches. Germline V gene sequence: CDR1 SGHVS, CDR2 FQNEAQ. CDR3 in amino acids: CASSLLVPGGSLSYEQYF. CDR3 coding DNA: TGTGCCAGCAGCTTATTAGTCCCGGGCGGGAGCCTCTCCTACGAGCAGTACTTC.

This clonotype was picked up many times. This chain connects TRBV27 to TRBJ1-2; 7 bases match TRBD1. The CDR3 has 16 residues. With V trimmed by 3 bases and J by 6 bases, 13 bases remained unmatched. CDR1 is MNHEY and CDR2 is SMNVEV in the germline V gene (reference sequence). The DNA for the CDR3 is TGTGCCAGCAGTTTGAATACAGGGGCGTATGGGAATGGCTACACCTTC. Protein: CASSLNTGAYGNGYTF.

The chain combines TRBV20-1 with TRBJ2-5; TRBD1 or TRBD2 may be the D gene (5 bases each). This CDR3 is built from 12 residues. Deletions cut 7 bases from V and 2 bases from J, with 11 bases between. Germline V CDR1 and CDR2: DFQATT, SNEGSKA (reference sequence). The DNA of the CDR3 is TGCAGTGGGGACGCCAGACAAGAGACCCAGTACTTC. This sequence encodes CSGDARQETQYF.

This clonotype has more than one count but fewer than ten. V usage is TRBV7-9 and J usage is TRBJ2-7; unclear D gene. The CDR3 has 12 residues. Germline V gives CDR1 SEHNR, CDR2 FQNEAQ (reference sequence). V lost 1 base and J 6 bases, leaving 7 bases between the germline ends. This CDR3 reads CASSLGLVEQYF. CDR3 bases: TGTGCCAGCAGCTTAGGGTTGGTCGAGCAGTACTTC.

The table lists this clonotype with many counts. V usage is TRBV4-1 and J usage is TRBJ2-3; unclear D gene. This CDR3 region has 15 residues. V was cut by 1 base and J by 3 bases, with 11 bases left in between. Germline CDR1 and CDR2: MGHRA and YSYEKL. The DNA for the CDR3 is TGCGCCAGCAGCCAAGTTCAGATTGGGACAGATACGCAGTATTTT. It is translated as CASSQVQIGTDTQYF.

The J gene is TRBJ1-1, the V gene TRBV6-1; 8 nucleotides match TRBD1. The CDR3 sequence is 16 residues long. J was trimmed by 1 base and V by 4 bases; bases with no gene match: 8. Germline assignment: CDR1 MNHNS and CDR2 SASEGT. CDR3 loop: CASSVTGGLWNTEAFF. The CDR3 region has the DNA TGTGCCAGCAGTGTCACAGGGGGACTATGGAACACTGAAGCTTTCTTT.

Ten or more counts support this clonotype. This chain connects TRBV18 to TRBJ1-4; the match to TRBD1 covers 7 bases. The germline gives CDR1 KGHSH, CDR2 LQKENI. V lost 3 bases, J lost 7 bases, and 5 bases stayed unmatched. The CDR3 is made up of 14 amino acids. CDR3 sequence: CASSPRQGFEKLFF. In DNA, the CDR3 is TGTGCCAGCTCACCGCGACAGGGCTTTGAAAAACTGTTTTTT.

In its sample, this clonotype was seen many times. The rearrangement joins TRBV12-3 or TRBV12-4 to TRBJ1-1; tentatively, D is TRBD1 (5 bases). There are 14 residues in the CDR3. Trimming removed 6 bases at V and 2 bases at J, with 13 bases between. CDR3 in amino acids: CASSFTDRNTEAFF. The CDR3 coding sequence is TGTGCCAGCAGCTTCACCGACAGAAACACTGAAGCTTTCTTT.

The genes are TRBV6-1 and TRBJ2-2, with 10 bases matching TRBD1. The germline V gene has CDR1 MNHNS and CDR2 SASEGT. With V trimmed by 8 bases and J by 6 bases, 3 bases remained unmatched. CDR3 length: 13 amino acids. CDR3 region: CASEGQGPGELFF. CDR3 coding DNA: TGTGCCAGCGAGGGACAGGGGCCCGGGGAGCTGTTTTTT.

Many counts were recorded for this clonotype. The chain's CDR3 is CSATQRDLGMREQYF. DNA of the CDR3: TGCAGTGCTACCCAGCGGGACCTTGGTATGCGCGAGCAGTACTTC. The chain combines TRBV20-1 with TRBJ2-7; 7 bases map to TRBD2. The CDR3 runs to 15 residues. V gave up 4 bases and J gave up 6 bases; unmatched junction bases: 15. CDR1 and CDR2 from the germline V gene are DFQATT and SNEGSKA (reference sequence).

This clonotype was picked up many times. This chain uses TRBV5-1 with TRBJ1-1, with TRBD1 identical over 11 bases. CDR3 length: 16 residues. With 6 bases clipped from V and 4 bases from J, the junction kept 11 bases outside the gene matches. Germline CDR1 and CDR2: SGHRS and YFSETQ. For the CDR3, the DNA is TGCGCCAGCACCTCGGGACAGGGGGTTAGCGGCACTGAAGCTTTCTTT. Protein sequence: CASTSGQGVSGTEAFF.

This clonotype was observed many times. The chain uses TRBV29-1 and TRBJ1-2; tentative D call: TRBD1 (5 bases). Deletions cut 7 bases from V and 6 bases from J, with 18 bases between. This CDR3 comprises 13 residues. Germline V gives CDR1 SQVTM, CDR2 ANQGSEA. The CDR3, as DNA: TGCAGCGCCCGGGACCAACCTGAGGATGGCTACACCTTC. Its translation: CSARDQPEDGYTF.

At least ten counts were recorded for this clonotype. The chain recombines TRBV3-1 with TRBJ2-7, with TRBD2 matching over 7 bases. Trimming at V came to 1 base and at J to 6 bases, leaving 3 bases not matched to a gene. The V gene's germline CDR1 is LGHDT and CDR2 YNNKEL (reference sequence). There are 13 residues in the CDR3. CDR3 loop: CASSQASSGEQYF. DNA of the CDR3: TGTGCCAGCAGCCAAGCCTCTAGCGGCGAGCAGTACTTC.

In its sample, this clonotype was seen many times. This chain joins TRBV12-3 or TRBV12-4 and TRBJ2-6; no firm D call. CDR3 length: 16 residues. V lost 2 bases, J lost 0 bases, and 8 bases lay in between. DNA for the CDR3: TGTGCCAGCAGTTTAAAATGGAGCTCTGGGGCCAACGTCCTGACTTTC. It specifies CASSLKWSSGANVLTF.

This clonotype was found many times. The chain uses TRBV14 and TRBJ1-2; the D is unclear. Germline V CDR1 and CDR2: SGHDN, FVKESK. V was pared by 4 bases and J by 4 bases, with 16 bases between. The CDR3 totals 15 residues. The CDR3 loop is CASSRSTHPGYGYTF. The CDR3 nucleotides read TGTGCCAGCAGCCGATCGACACACCCGGGCTATGGCTACACCTTC.

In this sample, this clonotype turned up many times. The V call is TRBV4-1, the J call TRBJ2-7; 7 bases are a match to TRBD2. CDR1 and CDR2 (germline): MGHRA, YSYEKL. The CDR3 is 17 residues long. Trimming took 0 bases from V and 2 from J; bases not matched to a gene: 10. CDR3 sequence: CASSQDYAGARTYEQYF. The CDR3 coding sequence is TGCGCCAGCAGCCAAGATTACGCGGGAGCCCGTACCTACGAGCAGTACTTC.

CDR3 nucleotide sequence: TGCGCCAGCAGCTTCCGATGGGAAACTGAAGCTTTCTTT. It is translated as CASSFRWETEAFF. The chain is built from TRBV5-1 and TRBJ1-1; D is ambiguous. Germline V gives CDR1 SGHRS, CDR2 YFSETQ. V was cut by 2 bases and J by 5 bases, with 10 bases left in between. CDR3 length: 13 amino acids.

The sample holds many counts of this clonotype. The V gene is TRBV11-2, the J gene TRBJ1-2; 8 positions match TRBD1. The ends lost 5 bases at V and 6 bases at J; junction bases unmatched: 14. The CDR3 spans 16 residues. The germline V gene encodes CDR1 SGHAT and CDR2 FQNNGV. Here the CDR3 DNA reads TGTGCCAGCAGCACCCGGACAGGGCGGGACTTCGATGGCTACACCTTC. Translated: CASSTRTGRDFDGYTF.

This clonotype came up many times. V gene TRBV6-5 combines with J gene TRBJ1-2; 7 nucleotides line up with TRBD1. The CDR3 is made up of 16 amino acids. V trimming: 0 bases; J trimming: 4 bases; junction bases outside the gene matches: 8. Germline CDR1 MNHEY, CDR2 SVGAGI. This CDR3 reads CASSYSIPSGGYGYTF. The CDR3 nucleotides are TGTGCCAGCAGTTACTCGATCCCTTCAGGGGGCTATGGCTACACCTTC.

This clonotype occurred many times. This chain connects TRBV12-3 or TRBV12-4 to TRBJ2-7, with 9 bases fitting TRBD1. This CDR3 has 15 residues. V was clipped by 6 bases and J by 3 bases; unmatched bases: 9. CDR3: CASRGTGTGNYEQYF. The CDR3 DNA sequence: TGTGCCAGCAGGGGGACAGGGACAGGGAACTACGAGCAGTACTTC.

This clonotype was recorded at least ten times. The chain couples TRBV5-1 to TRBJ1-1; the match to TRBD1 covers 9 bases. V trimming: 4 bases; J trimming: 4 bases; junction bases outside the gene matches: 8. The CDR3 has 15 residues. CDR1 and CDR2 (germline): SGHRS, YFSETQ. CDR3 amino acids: CASSLDRDRATEAFF. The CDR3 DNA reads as TGCGCCAGCAGCCTGGACCGGGACAGGGCCACTGAAGCTTTCTTT. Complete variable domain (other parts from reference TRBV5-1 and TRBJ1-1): KAGVTQTPRYLIKTRGQQVTLSCSPISGHRSVSWYQQTPGQGLQFLFEYFSETQRNKGNFPGRFSGRQFSNSRSEMNVSTLELGDSALYLCASSLDRDRATEAFFGQGTRLTVV.

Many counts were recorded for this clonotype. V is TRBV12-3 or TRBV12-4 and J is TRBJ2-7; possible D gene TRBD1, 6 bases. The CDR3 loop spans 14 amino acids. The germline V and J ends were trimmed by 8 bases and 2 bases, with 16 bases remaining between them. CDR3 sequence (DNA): TGTGCCAGCCACCGCCGGGACAATCCCTACGAGCAGTACTTC. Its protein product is CASHRRDNPYEQYF.

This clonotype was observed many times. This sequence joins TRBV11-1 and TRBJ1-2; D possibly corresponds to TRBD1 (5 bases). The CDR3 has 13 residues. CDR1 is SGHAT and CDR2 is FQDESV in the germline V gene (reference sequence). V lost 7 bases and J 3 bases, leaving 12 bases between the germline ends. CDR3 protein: CASTIGADYGYTF. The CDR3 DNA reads TGTGCCAGCACGATAGGGGCTGACTATGGCTACACCTTC.

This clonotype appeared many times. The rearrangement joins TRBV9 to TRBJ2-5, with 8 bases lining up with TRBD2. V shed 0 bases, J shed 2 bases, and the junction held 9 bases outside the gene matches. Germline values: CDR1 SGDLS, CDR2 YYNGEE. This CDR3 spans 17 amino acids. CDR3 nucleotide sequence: TGTGCCAGCAGCGTAGGGGGCAGCGGGAGTTTACAAGAGACCCAGTACTTC. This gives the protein CASSVGGSGSLQETQYF.

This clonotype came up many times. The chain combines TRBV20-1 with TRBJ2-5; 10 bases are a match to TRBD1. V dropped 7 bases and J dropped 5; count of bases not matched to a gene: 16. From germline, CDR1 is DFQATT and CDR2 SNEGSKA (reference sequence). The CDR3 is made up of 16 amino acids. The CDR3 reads CSVTVSGTGVGETQYF. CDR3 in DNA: TGCAGTGTTACCGTTTCGGGGACAGGGGTGGGGGAGACCCAGTACTTC.